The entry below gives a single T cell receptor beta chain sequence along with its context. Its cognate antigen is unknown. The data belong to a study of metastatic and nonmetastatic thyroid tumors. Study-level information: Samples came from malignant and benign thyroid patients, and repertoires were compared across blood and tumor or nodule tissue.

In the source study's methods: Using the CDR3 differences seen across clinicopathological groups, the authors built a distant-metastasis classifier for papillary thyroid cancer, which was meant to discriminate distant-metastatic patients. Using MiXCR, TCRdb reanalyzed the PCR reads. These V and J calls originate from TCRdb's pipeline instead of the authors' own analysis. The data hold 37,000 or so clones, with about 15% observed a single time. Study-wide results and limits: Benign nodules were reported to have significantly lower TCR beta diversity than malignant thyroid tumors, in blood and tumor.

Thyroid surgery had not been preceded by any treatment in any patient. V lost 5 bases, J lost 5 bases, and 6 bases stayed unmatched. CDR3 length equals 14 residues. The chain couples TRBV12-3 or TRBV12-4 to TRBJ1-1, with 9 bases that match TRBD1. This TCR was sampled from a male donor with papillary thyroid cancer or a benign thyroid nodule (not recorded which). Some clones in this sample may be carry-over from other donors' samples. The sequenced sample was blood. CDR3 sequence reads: CASSARTGVTEAFF. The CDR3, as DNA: TGTGCCAGCAGTGCCCGGACAGGGGTTACTGAAGCTTTCTTT.